This T cell receptor beta chain was identified during a study of radiation and T cells in renal cell carcinoma. Assay: immunoSEQ multiplex PCR; the TCRdb copy retains only in-frame clones and omits some. The table lists approximately 86,000 clones, around 85% of them singletons. Points on this clone: The target antigen is unknown.

Trimming took 4 bases from V and 3 from J; bases not matched to a gene: 7. The CDR3 is made up of 15 amino acids. Germline CDR1 is SNHLY and CDR2 is FYNNEI. Findings and limits, study-wide: Top tumor clonotypes rose in blood 2 weeks post-radiation, then contracted. No pretreatment tumor biopsies were available for baseline clonotypes.

Time point here: blood 4 weeks post-SBRT, at nephrectomy. This sample's treatment: 15 Gy SBRT to primary tumor, nephrectomy 4 weeks later. Blood was sampled at baseline, 2 weeks and 4 weeks after SBRT. This renal cell carcinoma was of the clear cell type. The starting material was blood, obtained from a patient whose treatment included radiotherapy and nephrectomy. The V gene is TRBV2, the J gene TRBJ2-3; TRBD2 matches 7 bases. The receptor's source is a man aged 45 to 65 with renal cell carcinoma. In nucleotides, the CDR3 is TGTGCCAGCAGTGTGGGGGGAGGGCTGACAGATACGCAGTATTTT. Protein: CASSVGGGLTDTQYF.